These T cell receptor beta chains were read from a single sample in a study of blood T cell repertoires in COVID-19. Generated by immunoSEQ multiplex PCR, the TCRdb table keeps only in-frame clones and is missing some. There are a few hundred thousand clones in the sample; approximately 85% occur only once, and about 5.1% lies in the top ten. The source material was peripheral blood. All receptors come from a man between 45 and 60 years old with active or convalescent COVID-19. Both conserved end residues are part of each CDR3. D genes are given only for firm matches. Some rows mark clone size as missing; the rest say once, few, many or name a class of expanded clone.

cdr3_aa	cdr3_nt	d_call	clone_size	v_call	j_call
CASSQGGSSYNEQFF	TGTGCCAGCAGCCAGGGTGGGAGCTCCTACAATGAGCAGTTCTTC	NA	NA	TRBV3-1/TRBV3-2	TRBJ2-1
CASSRGRDSPLHF	TGTGCTTCCTCCAGGGGACGGGATTCACCCCTCCACTTT	NA	NA	TRBV30	TRBJ1-6
CASRLAGVSEQFF	TGTGCCAGCAGACTAGCGGGAGTGAGTGAGCAGTTCTTC	TRBD2	NA	TRBV12-3/TRBV12-4	TRBJ2-1
CASSPLEGIPYEQYF	TGTGCCAGCTCACCCCTTGAGGGTATCCCCTACGAGCAGTACTTC	NA	NA	TRBV18	TRBJ2-7
CASSLVGSEQYF	TGTGCCAGCAGCTTAGTGGGCTCTGAGCAGTACTTC	NA	NA	TRBV7-9	TRBJ2-7
CATSDSRTGLETQYF	TGTGCCACCAGTGATTCACGGACAGGTTTAGAGACCCAGTACTTC	TRBD1	NA	TRBV24-1	TRBJ2-5
CASSQVNSGSYEQYF	TGCGCCAGCAGCCAAGTCAATAGCGGGAGCTACGAGCAGTACTTC	TRBD2	NA	TRBV4-1	TRBJ2-7
CASSYSTWGDEQFF	TGTGCCAGCAGTTACTCGACGTGGGGGGATGAGCAGTTCTTC	NA	NA	TRBV6-5	TRBJ2-1
CASSSGTSRAPYEQYF	TGTGCCAGCAGTTCCGGGACTAGCCGTGCCCCCTACGAGCAGTACTTC	TRBD2	NA	TRBV6-6	TRBJ2-7
CASSPQGAATEAFF	TGCGCCAGCAGCCCACAGGGGGCGGCCACTGAAGCTTTCTTT	TRBD1	NA	TRBV5-1	TRBJ1-1
CASSLVVEGADTQYF	TGTGCCAGCAGCTTAGTTGTTGAAGGGGCAGATACGCAGTATTTT	NA	NA	TRBV13	TRBJ2-3
CASSETGGFGNTIYF	TGTGCCAGCTCAGAGACAGGGGGCTTTGGAAACACCATATATTTT	TRBD1	NA	TRBV18	TRBJ1-3
CASSIGDRVLGGYTF	TGTGCCAGTAGTATTGGGGACAGGGTGCTGGGGGGCTACACCTTC	TRBD1	NA	TRBV19	TRBJ1-2
CASSHGGNEQFF	TGTGCCAGCAGCCACGGAGGGAATGAGCAGTTCTTC	NA	NA	TRBV3-1/TRBV3-2	TRBJ2-1
CASSERGGNSPLHF	TGTGCCAGCAGTGAAAGGGGCGGCAATTCACCCCTCCACTTT	NA	NA	TRBV2	TRBJ1-6
CASSGPGQGVSPLHF	TGTGCCAGTAGTGGACCGGGACAGGGCGTTTCACCCCTCCACTTT	TRBD1	few	TRBV19	TRBJ1-6
CSVAQTSYEQYF	TGCAGCGTGGCACAGACCTCCTACGAGCAGTACTTC	NA	NA	TRBV29-1	TRBJ2-7
CASSSESGRTDTQYF	TGCGCCAGCAGCTCCGAGTCAGGTCGCACAGATACGCAGTATTTT	NA	NA	TRBV5-1	TRBJ2-3
CASSPPARGSHGYTF	TGTGCCAGCAGCCCACCGGCCAGGGGATCTCATGGCTACACCTTC	NA	NA	TRBV7-9	TRBJ1-2
CASSPFTENEKLFF	TGTGCCAGCTCACCATTTACCGAGAATGAAAAACTGTTTTTT	NA	NA	TRBV18	TRBJ1-4
CSVEVRDGYTF	TGCAGCGTTGAAGTTCGGGATGGCTACACCTTC	NA	NA	TRBV29-1	TRBJ1-2
CSARGGSGSYEQYF	TGCAGCGCCCGGGGGGGTAGCGGTTCCTACGAGCAGTACTTC	TRBD2	NA	TRBV29-1	TRBJ2-7
CASSPAAAYNEQFF	TGTGCCAGCTCACCAGCAGCGGCCTACAATGAGCAGTTCTTC	NA	NA	TRBV18	TRBJ2-1